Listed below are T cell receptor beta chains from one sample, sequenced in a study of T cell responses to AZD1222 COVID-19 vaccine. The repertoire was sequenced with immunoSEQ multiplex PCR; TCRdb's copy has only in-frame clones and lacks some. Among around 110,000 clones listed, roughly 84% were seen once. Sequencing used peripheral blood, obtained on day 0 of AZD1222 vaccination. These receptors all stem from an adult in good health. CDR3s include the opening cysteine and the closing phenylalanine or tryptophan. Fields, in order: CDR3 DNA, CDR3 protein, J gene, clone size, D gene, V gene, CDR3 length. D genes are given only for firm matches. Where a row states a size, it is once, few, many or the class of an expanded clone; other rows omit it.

DNA: TGTGCCAGCAGCGTGTCTGTAGGACTCGACGAGCAGTACTTC
CDR3: CASSVSVGLDEQYF
J: TRBJ2-7
size: .
D: .
V: TRBV9
length: 14

DNA: TGCAGCGTTGGAGGCGGGAACTCCTACGAGCAGTACTTC
CDR3: CSVGGGNSYEQYF
J: TRBJ2-7
size: .
D: .
V: TRBV29-1
length: 13

DNA: TGTGCCAGCAGGAAAGGCCGGGGCTACGAGCAGTACTTC
CDR3: CASRKGRGYEQYF
J: TRBJ2-7
size: .
D: .
V: TRBV12-3/TRBV12-4
length: 13

DNA: TGCGCCAGCAGCCCTACTGCGGGACTGGGGGAGCAGTTCTTC
CDR3: CASSPTAGLGEQFF
J: TRBJ2-1
size: .
D: .
V: TRBV5-1
length: 14

DNA: TGTGCCAGCAGCCAAAGAGGGACTCAGGAGACCCAGTACTTC
CDR3: CASSQRGTQETQYF
J: TRBJ2-5
size: .
D: .
V: TRBV3-1/TRBV3-2
length: 14

DNA: TGTGCCAGCAGTCCCGTGTCTAAGGGCGAGGACACTGAAGCTTTCTTT
CDR3: CASSPVSKGEDTEAFF
J: TRBJ1-1
size: .
D: .
V: TRBV4-2
length: 16

DNA: TGTGCCAGTAGACAACCGGGACGGGGTTTTGTCGATGAGCAGTTCTTC
CDR3: CASRQPGRGFVDEQFF
J: TRBJ2-1
size: .
D: .
V: TRBV19
length: 16

DNA: TGTGCCAGCAGTTTAATCACTCCTCAGGGGGCGGGTGAAAAACTGTTTTTT
CDR3: CASSLITPQGAGEKLFF
J: TRBJ1-4
size: .
D: TRBD1
V: TRBV27
length: 17

DNA: TGTGCCAGCAGTCCCGACTTGCGAGCTAACTATGGCTACACCTTC
CDR3: CASSPDLRANYGYTF
J: TRBJ1-2
size: .
D: .
V: TRBV6-4
length: 15

DNA: TGTGCCACCAGTGCGACAGTACAGGGCACCGGGGAGCTGTTTTTT
CDR3: CATSATVQGTGELFF
J: TRBJ2-2
size: .
D: .
V: TRBV24-1
length: 15

DNA: TGTGCCAGCAGTCCGGGACAGGGGATCACTAATGAAAAACTGTTTTTT
CDR3: CASSPGQGITNEKLFF
J: TRBJ1-4
size: .
D: TRBD1
V: TRBV27
length: 16

DNA: TGTGCCAGCAGTTTTTCGGACAGGGTAGGGGAGCAGTACTTC
CDR3: CASSFSDRVGEQYF
J: TRBJ2-7
size: .
D: TRBD1
V: TRBV27
length: 14

DNA: TGTGCCAGCAGGGAAACAGGGGATACGCAGTATTTT
CDR3: CASRETGDTQYF
J: TRBJ2-3
size: .
D: .
V: TRBV3-1/TRBV3-2
length: 12

DNA: TGTGCCAGCAGCCAAGTCGAGCCGACAGGGGGTGGTGGCTACACCTTC
CDR3: CASSQVEPTGGGGYTF
J: TRBJ1-2
size: .
D: TRBD1
V: TRBV3-1/TRBV3-2
length: 16

DNA: TGTGCCAGCACCCGGGCAGGGGGAAATCAGCCCCAGCATTTT
CDR3: CASTRAGGNQPQHF
J: TRBJ1-5
size: .
D: TRBD1
V: TRBV6-5
length: 14

DNA: TGCGCCAGCAGTGAAGAGGGGCCCTACGAGCAGTACTTC
CDR3: CASSEEGPYEQYF
J: TRBJ2-7
size: .
D: .
V: TRBV10-2
length: 13

DNA: TGTGCCAGCAGTGACCCCGGCTATGGCTACACCTTC
CDR3: CASSDPGYGYTF
J: TRBJ1-2
size: .
D: .
V: TRBV6-4
length: 12

DNA: TGCGCCAGCAGCCAAGACCCCTCAAAAGCTTTCTTT
CDR3: CASSQDPSKAFF
J: TRBJ1-1
size: .
D: .
V: TRBV4-1
length: 12

DNA: TGTGCCAGCAGCCGCCAGGCGGGTATTAACTATGGCTACACCTTC
CDR3: CASSRQAGINYGYTF
J: TRBJ1-2
size: .
D: .
V: TRBV7-3
length: 15

DNA: TGTGCCAGCAGCTTCGGGACAGCTCACGCCGGGGAGCTGTTTTTT
CDR3: CASSFGTAHAGELFF
J: TRBJ2-2
size: .
D: TRBD1
V: TRBV7-9
length: 15

DNA: TGTGCCAGCAGTGGGACCGGGGAGCTGTTTTTT
CDR3: CASSGTGELFF
J: TRBJ2-2
size: .
D: .
V: TRBV27
length: 11

DNA: TGTGCCAGCAGTTTAGCGGGGGACACCGGGGAGCTGTTTTTT
CDR3: CASSLAGDTGELFF
J: TRBJ2-2
size: .
D: TRBD2
V: TRBV27
length: 14

DNA: TGTGCCAGCAGCGTAGTGGCAGCTGGAAACACCATATATTTT
CDR3: CASSVVAAGNTIYF
J: TRBJ1-3
size: few
D: .
V: TRBV9
length: 14

DNA: TGTGCCAGCAGCCAACTCCGACTAGGGAGCACAGATACGCAGTATTTT
CDR3: CASSQLRLGSTDTQYF
J: TRBJ2-3
size: .
D: .
V: TRBV7-2
length: 16

DNA: TGTGCCAGCTCACCGGACAACGGAAACACCATATATTTT
CDR3: CASSPDNGNTIYF
J: TRBJ1-3
size: .
D: .
V: TRBV18
length: 13

DNA: TGTGCCAGCAGTTTTGAACAGGGGTATCAGCCCCAGCATTTT
CDR3: CASSFEQGYQPQHF
J: TRBJ1-5
size: .
D: TRBD1
V: TRBV28
length: 14

DNA: TGTGCCAGCAGCTCAGATGGGGGCCTCCTCGGTGGCACCGGGGAGCTGTTTTTT
CDR3: CASSSDGGLLGGTGELFF
J: TRBJ2-2
size: .
D: .
V: TRBV7-2
length: 18